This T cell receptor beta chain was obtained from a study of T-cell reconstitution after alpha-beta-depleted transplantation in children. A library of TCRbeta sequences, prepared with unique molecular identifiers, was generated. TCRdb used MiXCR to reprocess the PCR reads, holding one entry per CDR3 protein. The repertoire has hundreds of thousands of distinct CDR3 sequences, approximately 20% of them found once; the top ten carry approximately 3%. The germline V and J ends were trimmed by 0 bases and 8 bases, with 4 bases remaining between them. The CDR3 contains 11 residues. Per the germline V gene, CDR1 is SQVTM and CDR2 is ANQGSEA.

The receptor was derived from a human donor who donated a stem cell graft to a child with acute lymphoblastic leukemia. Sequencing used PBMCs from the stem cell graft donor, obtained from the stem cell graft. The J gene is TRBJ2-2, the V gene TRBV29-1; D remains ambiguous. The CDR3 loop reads CSVEDGGELFF. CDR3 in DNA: TGCAGCGTTGAAGATGGTGGGGAGCTGTTTTTT.